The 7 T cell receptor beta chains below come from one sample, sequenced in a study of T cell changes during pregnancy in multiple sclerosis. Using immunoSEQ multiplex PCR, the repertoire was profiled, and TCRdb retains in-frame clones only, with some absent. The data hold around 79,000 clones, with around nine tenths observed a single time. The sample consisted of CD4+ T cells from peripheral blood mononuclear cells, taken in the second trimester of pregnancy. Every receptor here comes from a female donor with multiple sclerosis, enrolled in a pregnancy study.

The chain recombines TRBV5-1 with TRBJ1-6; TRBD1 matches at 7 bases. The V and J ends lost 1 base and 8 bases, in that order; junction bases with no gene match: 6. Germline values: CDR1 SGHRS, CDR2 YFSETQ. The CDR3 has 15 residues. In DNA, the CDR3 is TGCGCCAGCAGCTTGAGAACAGGGGATTATTCACCCCTCCACTTT. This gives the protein CASSLRTGDYSPLHF.

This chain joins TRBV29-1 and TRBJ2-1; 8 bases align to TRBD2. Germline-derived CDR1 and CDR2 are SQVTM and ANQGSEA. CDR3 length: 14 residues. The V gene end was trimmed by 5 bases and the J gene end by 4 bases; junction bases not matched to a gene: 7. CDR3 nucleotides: TGCAGCGTTTTGAGCGGGAGCGAATACAATGAGCAGTTCTTC. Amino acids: CSVLSGSEYNEQFF.

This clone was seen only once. The CDR3 coding sequence is TGTGCCTGGAGTAACGACAGGGGAACGATGGCTTTCTTT. This translates into CAWSNDRGTMAFF. The rearrangement uses TRBV30 and TRBJ1-1; 8 nucleotides match TRBD1. This CDR3 comprises 13 residues. Germline assignment: CDR1 GTSNPN and CDR2 SVGIG (reference sequence). V trimming: 2 bases; J trimming: 11 bases; junction bases outside the gene matches: 10.

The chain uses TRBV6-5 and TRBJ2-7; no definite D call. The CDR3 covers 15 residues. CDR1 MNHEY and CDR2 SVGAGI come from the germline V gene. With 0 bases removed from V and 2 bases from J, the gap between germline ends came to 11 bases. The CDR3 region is CASSYSASGAYEQYF. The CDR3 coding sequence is TGTGCCAGCAGTTACTCGGCTAGTGGAGCCTACGAGCAGTACTTC.

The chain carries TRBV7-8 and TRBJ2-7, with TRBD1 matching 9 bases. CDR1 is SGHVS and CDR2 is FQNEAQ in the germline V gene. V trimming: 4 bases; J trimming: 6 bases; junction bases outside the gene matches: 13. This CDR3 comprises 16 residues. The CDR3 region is CASSSPGTGRWSEQYF. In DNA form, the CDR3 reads TGTGCCAGCAGCTCTCCCGGGACAGGGAGATGGAGCGAGCAGTACTTC.

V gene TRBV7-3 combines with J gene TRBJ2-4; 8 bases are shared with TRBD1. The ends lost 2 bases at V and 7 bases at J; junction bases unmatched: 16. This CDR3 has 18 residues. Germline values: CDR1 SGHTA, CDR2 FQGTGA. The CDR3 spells CASSLRDRRLLRPNIQYF. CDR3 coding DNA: TGTGCCAGCAGCTTACGGGACAGGCGGCTGCTAAGGCCTAACATTCAGTACTTC.

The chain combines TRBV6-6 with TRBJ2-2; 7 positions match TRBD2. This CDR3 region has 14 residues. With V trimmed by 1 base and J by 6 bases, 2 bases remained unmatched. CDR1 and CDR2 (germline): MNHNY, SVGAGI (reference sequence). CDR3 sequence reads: CASSYWRESGELFF. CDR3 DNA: TGTGCCAGCAGTTACTGGCGGGAGTCCGGGGAGCTGTTTTTT.